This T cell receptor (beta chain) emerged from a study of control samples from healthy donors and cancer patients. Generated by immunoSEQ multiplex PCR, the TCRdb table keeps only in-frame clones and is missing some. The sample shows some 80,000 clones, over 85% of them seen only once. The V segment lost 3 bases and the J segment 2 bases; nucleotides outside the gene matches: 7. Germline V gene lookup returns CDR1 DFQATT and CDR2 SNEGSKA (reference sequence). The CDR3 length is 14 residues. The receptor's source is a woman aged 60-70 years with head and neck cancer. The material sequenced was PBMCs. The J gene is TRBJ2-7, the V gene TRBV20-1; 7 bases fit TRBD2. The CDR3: CSASRREQTYEQYF. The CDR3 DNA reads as TGCAGTGCTAGTCGGCGGGAGCAAACCTACGAGCAGTACTTC.